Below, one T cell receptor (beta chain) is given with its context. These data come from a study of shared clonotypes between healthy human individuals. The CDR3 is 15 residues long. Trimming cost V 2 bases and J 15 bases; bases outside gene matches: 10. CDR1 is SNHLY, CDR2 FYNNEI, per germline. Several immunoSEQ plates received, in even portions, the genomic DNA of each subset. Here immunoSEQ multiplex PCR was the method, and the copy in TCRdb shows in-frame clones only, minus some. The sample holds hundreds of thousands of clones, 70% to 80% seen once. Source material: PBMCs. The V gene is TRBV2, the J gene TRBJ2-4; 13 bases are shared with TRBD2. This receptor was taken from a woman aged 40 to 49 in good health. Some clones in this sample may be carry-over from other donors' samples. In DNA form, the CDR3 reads TGTGCCAGCAGTGAAATGGTAGGACTAGCGGGAGTGGGGTACTTC. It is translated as CASSEMVGLAGVGYF.